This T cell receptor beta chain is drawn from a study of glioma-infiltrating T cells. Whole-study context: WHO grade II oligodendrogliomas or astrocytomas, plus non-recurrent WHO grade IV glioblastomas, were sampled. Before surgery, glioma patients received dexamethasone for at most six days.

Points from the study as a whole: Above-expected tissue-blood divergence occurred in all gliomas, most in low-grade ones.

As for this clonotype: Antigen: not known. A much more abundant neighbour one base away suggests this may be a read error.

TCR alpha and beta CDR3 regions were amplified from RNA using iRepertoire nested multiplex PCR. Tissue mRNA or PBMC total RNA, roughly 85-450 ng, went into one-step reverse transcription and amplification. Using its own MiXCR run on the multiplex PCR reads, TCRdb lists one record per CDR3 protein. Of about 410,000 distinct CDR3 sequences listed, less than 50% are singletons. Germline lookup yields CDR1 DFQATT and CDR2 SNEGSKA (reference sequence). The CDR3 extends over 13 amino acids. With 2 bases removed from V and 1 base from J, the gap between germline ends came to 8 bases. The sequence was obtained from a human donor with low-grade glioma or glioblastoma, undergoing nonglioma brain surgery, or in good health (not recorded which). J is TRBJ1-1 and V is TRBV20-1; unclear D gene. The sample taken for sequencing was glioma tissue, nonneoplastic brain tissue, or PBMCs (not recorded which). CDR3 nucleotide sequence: TGCAGTGCTAGAAGGCTCACGAACACTGAAGCTTTCTTT. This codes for CSARRLTNTEAFF.